This T cell receptor beta chain came from a study of T cell repertoires in cytomegalovirus infection. As for the study in general: In public TCR beta signatures, there were indications of both CMV infection and matching HLA type. Overall study findings and caveats: CMV-specific HLA-C-restricted TCR beta clonotypes dominated the ex vivo response. The cumulative frequency of public TCR beta families distinguished individuals who carried CMV together with the relevant HLA.

This clonotype occurred a few times. What it binds is unknown. The CDR3 has 18 residues. Germline V gene sequence: CDR1 SGHTA, CDR2 FQGNSA. V gave up 0 bases and J gave up 3 bases, with 17 bases separating them. MiXCR, applied by TCRdb to the reads, yields one record per CDR3 protein. This sample has about 120,000 distinct CDR3 sequences; more than 30% occur once, and the top ten carry around two fifths. This receptor was identified in a human donor in good health (CMV status not recorded). Some clones in this sample may be carry-over from other donors' samples. The input for sequencing was CD8+ T cells from cultured PBMCs, taken from culture after CMV antigen stimulation. This chain connects TRBV7-2 to TRBJ2-2; D might be TRBD1 (5 bases). Here the CDR3 DNA reads TGTGCCAGCAGCTTAGCAGGCTTAGAGTCAGGGTACACCGGGGAGCTGTTTTTT. This sequence encodes CASSLAGLESGYTGELFF.